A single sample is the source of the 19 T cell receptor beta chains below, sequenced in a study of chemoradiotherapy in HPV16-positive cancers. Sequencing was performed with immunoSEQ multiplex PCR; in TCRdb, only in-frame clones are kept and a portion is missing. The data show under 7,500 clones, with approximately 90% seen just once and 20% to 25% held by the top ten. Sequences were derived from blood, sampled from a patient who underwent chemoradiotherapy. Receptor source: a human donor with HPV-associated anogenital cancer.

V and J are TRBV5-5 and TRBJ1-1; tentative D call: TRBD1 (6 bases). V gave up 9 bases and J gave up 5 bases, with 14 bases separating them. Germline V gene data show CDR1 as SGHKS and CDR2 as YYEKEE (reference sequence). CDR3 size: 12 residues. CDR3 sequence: CATDAGATEAFF. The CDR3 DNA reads TGTGCCACCGACGCGGGGGCGACTGAAGCTTTCTTT.

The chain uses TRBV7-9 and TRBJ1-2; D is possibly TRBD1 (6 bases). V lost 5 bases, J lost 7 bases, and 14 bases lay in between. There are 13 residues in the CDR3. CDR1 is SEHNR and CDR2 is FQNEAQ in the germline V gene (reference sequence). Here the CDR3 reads CASSVTQGLGYTF. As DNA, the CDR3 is TGTGCCAGCAGCGTAACACAGGGTCTTGGCTACACCTTC.

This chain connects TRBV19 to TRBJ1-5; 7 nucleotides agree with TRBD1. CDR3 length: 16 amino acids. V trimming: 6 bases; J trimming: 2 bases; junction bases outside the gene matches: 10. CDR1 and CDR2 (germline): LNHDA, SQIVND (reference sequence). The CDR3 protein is CASRNLQGRGNQPQHF. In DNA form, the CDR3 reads TGTGCCAGTAGGAACCTACAGGGGAGAGGCAATCAGCCCCAGCATTTT.

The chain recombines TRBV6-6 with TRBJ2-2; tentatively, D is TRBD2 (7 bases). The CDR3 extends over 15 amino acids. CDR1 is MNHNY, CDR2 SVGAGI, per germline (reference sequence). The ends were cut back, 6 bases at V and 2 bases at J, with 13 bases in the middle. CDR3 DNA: TGTGCCAGCAGGCCCGGGGGGCATAACACCGGGGAGCTGTTTTTT. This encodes CASRPGGHNTGELFF.

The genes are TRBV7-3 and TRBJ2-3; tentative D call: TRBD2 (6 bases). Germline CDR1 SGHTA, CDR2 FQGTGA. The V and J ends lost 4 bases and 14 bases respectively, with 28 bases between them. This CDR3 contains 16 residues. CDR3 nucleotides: TGTGCCAGCAGCTCTGGCGCGCCCCTACGGGACTCCCCTCGGTATTTT. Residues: CASSSGAPLRDSPRYF.

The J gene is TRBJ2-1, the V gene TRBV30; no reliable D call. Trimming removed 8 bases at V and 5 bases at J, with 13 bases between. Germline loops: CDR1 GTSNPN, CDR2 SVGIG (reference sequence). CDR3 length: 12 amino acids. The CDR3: CASLKVDNEQFF. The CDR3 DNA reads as TGTGCCAGCCTAAAGGTTGACAATGAGCAGTTCTTC.

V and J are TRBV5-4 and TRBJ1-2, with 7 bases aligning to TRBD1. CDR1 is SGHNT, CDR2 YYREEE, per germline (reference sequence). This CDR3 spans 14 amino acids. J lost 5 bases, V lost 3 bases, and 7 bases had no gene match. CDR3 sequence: CASSSRQGSYGYTF. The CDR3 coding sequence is TGTGCCAGCAGCTCTAGACAGGGATCATATGGCTACACCTTC.

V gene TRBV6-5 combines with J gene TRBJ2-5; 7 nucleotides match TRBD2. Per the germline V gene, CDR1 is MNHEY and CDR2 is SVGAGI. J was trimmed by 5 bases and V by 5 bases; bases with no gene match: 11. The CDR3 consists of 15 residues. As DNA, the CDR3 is TGTGCCAGCAGTGCGATCGGGGGGAGCGGGGAGACCCAGTACTTC. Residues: CASSAIGGSGETQYF.

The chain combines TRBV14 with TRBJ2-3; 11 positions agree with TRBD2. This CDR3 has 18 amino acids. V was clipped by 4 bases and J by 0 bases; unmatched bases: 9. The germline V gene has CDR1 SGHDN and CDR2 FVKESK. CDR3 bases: TGTGCCAGCAGCCCGCTAGCGGGAGGAGGGACTAGCACAGATACGCAGTATTTT. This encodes CASSPLAGGGTSTDTQYF.

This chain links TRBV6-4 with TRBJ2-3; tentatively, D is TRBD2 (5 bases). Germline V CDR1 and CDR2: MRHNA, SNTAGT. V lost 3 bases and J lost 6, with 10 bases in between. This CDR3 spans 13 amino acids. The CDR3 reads CASSEGERDTQYF. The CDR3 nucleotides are TGTGCCAGCAGTGAGGGTGAGCGGGATACGCAGTATTTT.

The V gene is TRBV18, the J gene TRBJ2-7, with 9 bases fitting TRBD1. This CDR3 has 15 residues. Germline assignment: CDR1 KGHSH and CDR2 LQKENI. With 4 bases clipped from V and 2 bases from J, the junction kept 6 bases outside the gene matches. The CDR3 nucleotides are TGTGCCAGCTCACTAGGGACAGGGATTACCTACGAGCAGTACTTC. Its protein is CASSLGTGITYEQYF. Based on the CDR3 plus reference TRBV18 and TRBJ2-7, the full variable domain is NAGVMQNPRHLVRRRGQEARLRCSPMKGHSHVYWYRQLPEEGLKFMVYLQKENIIDESGMPKERFSAEFPKEGPSILRIQQVVRGDSAAYFCASSLGTGITYEQYFGPGTRLTVT.

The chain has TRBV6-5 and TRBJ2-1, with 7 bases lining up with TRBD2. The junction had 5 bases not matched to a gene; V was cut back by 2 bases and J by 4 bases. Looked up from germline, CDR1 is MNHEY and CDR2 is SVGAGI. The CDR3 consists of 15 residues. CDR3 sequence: CASSYSGARYNEQFF. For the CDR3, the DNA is TGTGCCAGCAGTTACAGCGGGGCCCGATACAATGAGCAGTTCTTC.

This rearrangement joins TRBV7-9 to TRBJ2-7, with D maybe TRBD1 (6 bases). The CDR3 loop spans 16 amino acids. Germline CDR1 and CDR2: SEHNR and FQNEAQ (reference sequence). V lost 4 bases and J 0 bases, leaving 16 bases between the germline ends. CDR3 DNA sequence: TGTGCCAGCAGCTGGGCAGGGGTAACCCTCTCCTACGAGCAGTACTTC. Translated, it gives CASSWAGVTLSYEQYF.

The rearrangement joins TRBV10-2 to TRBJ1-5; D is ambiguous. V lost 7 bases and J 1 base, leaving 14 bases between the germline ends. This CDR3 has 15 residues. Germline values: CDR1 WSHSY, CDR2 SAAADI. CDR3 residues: CASKDPGRSNQPQHF. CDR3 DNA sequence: TGCGCCAGCAAAGACCCGGGAAGAAGCAATCAGCCCCAGCATTTT.

The CDR3, as DNA: TGTGCCAGTAGCAGACCAGGGACAGCCTATGGCTACACCTTC. This translates into CASSRPGTAYGYTF. This chain links TRBV28 with TRBJ1-2; 7 bases agree with TRBD1. CDR3 length: 14 amino acids. Germline CDR1 and CDR2: MDHEN and SYDVKM. The ends lost 9 bases at V and 4 bases at J; junction bases unmatched: 11.

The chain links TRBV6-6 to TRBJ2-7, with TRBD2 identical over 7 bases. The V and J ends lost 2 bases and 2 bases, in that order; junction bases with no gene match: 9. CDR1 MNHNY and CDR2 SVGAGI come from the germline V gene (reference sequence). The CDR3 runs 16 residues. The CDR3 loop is CASSYAPWEGPYEQYF. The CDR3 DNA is TGTGCCAGCAGTTACGCCCCTTGGGAGGGACCCTACGAGCAGTACTTC.

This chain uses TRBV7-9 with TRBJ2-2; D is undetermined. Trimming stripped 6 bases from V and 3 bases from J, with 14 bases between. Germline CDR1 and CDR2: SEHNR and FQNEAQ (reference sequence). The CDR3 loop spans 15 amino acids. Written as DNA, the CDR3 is TGTGCCAGCAGACCTGGGATAAGGGACACCGGGGAGCTGTTTTTT. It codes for CASRPGIRDTGELFF.

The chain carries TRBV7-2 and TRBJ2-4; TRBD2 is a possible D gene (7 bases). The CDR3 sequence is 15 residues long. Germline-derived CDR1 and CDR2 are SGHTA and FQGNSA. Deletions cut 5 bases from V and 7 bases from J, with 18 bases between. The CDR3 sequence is CASSPGRGAPNIQYF. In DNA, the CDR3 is TGTGCCAGCAGCCCCGGTCGGGGGGCCCCGAACATTCAGTACTTC.

CDR3 loop: CASSSTSIRFF. CDR3 in DNA: TGTGCCAGCAGCTCGACTAGCATCCGATTCTTC. This rearrangement joins TRBV7-9 to TRBJ2-1; 7 bases align to TRBD2. V was pared by 4 bases and J by 16 bases, with 7 bases of the junction left unmatched. The CDR3 spans 11 residues. Germline assignment: CDR1 SEHNR and CDR2 FQNEAQ (reference sequence).